Below are 2 T cell receptor beta chains sequenced from a single sample in a study of blood T cell repertoires in COVID-19. TCRdb's copy holds only in-frame clones and misses some; the assay was immunoSEQ multiplex PCR. This table has under 150,000 clones, roughly 89% appearing once. Sample: PBMCs or T cells enriched from blood (not recorded which). The source of these receptors is a woman in her forties or fifties who had been exposed to COVID-19.

The rearrangement uses TRBV4-1 and TRBJ2-1; 7 nucleotides agree with TRBD2. CDR1 is MGHRA and CDR2 is YSYEKL in the germline V gene. The CDR3 extends over 13 amino acids. The V and J ends lost 6 bases and 8 bases, in that order; junction bases with no gene match: 7. Here the CDR3 reads CASRGLTYDEQFF. In DNA form, the CDR3 reads TGCGCCAGCAGGGGACTAACGTATGATGAGCAGTTCTTC.

The chain recombines TRBV7-8 with TRBJ2-1; 9 nucleotides match TRBD1. This CDR3 contains 17 residues. Germline trimming cut 5 bases from V and 2 bases from J; bases unmatched to any gene: 10. Germline V gene sequence: CDR1 SGHVS, CDR2 FQNEAQ. CDR3 in amino acids: CASSIIWRDRAYNEQFF. For the CDR3, the DNA is TGTGCCAGCAGCATAATCTGGCGGGACAGGGCCTACAATGAGCAGTTCTTC. The whole variable domain, remainder taken from reference TRBV7-8 and TRBJ2-1, is GAGVSQSPRYKVAKRGQDVALRCDPISGHVSLFWYQQALGQGPEFLTYFQNEAQLDKSGLPSDRFFAERPEGSVSTLKIQRTQQEDSAVYLCASSIIWRDRAYNEQFFGPGTRLTVL.